This T cell receptor beta chain was sequenced for a study of shared clonotypes between healthy human individuals. Per the study methods: From ImmunoSEQ came sequences covering only the junction and carrying no quality scores, so filtering differed. Only in-frame clones appear in the TCRdb table, and some are missing; sequencing was by immunoSEQ multiplex PCR. The V and J calls and clone size come from that table; D and trimming were worked out from the DNA. The sample yields about 490,000 clones, about three quarters seen once. Points from the study as a whole: Among donors, sharing of clonotypes was expected to be affected by sequencing depth. Sampling used blood alone; tissue repertoires probably differ.

A remark on this clone: Its antigen is not known.

Donors included only healthy HIV-negative adults lacking recent acute infections or vaccinations. The V end lost 4 bases, the J end lost 2 bases, and 10 bases lay between the germline ends. Germline V gene lookup returns CDR1 SGHNT and CDR2 YYREEE (reference sequence). The CDR3 has 13 amino acids. Material: PBMCs. The rearrangement uses TRBV5-4 and TRBJ2-7; a possible D gene is TRBD2 (6 bases). The TCR comes from a woman aged 35 to 49 in good health. Some clones in this sample may be carry-over from other donors' samples. The CDR3 loop is CASSLRTTYEQYF. The CDR3 DNA reads TGTGCCAGCAGCCTACGGACTACCTACGAGCAGTACTTC.